This TCR beta chain stems from a study of Tregs in tolerant kidney transplant recipients. Sequencing was performed with immunoSEQ multiplex PCR; in TCRdb, only in-frame clones are kept and a portion is missing. The data contain 110,000 or so clones, roughly nine tenths of them seen just once; the ten biggest clones take up more than 0.45%. Germline CDR1 reads MNHNS; CDR2 reads SASEGT. Trimming stripped 6 bases from V and 1 base from J, with 12 bases between. The CDR3 consists of 15 residues. The TCR originated in a human donor in good health. Material for sequencing was CD4+ T cells from blood. The V call is TRBV6-1, the J call TRBJ1-4; no firm D call. In DNA, the CDR3 is TGTGCCAGCAGCCCTCTAATTGGAACTAATGAAAAACTGTTTTTT. Protein product: CASSPLIGTNEKLFF.